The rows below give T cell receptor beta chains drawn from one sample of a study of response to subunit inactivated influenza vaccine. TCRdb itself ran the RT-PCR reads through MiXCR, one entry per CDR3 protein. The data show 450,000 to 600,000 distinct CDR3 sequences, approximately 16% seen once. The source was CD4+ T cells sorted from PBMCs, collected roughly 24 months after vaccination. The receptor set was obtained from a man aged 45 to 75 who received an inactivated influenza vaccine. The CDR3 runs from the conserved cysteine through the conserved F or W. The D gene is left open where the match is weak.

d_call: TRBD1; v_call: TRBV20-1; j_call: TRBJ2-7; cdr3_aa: CSARVGGGSYEQYF
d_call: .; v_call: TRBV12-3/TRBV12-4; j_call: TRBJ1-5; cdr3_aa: CASSPPTGQPQHF
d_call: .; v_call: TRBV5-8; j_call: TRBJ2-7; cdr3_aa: CASSLQRRDARYEQYF
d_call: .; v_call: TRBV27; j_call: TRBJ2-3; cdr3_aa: CASSLTGLTDTQYF
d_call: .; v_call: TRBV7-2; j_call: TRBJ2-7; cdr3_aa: CASSLGKASYEQYF
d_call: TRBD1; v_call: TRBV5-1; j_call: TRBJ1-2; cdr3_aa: CASSPEPGQANGYTF
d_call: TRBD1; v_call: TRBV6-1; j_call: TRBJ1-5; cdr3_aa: CASSPGTGRHQPQHF
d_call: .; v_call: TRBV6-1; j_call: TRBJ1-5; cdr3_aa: CASSPGTYSNQPQHF
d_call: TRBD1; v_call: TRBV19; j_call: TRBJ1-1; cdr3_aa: CASSIQGQGWTEAFF
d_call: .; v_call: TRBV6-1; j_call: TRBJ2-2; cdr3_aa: CASRGMRQTGELFF
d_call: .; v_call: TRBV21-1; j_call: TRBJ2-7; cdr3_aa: CARSLIRNRGHSYEQYF
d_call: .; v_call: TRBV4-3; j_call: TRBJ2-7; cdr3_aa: CASSRGGHEPSYEQYF
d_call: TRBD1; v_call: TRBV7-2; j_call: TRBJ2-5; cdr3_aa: CASSYYRGQETQYF
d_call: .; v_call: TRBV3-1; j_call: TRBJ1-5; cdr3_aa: CASSRPTQGRNQPQHF
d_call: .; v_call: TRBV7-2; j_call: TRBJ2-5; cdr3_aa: CASSLAGVRETQYF
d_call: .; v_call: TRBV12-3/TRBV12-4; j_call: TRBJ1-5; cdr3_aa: CASSLVGGEQPQHF
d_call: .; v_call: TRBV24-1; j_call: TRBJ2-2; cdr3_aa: CATSGRTGTGELFF
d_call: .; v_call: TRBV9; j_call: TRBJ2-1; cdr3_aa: CASSVAGGGYNKQFF
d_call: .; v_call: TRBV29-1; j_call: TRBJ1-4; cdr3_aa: CSARGREGKLFF
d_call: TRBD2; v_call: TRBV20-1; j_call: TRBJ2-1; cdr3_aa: CSASGASGSANEQFF
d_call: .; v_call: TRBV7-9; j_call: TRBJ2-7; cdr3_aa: CASSLAGTKEQYF
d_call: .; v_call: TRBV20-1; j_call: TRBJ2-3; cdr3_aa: CSVRVSGTDTQYF
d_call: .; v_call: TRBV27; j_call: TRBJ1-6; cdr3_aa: CASSLAQGSYNSPLHF
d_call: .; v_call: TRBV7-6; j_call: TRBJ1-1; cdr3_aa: CASSLIQGEAFF
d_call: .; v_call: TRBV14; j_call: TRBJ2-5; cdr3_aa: CASSRLPLNQETQYF
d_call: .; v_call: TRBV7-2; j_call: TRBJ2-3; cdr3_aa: CASSPSASSGSTDTQYF